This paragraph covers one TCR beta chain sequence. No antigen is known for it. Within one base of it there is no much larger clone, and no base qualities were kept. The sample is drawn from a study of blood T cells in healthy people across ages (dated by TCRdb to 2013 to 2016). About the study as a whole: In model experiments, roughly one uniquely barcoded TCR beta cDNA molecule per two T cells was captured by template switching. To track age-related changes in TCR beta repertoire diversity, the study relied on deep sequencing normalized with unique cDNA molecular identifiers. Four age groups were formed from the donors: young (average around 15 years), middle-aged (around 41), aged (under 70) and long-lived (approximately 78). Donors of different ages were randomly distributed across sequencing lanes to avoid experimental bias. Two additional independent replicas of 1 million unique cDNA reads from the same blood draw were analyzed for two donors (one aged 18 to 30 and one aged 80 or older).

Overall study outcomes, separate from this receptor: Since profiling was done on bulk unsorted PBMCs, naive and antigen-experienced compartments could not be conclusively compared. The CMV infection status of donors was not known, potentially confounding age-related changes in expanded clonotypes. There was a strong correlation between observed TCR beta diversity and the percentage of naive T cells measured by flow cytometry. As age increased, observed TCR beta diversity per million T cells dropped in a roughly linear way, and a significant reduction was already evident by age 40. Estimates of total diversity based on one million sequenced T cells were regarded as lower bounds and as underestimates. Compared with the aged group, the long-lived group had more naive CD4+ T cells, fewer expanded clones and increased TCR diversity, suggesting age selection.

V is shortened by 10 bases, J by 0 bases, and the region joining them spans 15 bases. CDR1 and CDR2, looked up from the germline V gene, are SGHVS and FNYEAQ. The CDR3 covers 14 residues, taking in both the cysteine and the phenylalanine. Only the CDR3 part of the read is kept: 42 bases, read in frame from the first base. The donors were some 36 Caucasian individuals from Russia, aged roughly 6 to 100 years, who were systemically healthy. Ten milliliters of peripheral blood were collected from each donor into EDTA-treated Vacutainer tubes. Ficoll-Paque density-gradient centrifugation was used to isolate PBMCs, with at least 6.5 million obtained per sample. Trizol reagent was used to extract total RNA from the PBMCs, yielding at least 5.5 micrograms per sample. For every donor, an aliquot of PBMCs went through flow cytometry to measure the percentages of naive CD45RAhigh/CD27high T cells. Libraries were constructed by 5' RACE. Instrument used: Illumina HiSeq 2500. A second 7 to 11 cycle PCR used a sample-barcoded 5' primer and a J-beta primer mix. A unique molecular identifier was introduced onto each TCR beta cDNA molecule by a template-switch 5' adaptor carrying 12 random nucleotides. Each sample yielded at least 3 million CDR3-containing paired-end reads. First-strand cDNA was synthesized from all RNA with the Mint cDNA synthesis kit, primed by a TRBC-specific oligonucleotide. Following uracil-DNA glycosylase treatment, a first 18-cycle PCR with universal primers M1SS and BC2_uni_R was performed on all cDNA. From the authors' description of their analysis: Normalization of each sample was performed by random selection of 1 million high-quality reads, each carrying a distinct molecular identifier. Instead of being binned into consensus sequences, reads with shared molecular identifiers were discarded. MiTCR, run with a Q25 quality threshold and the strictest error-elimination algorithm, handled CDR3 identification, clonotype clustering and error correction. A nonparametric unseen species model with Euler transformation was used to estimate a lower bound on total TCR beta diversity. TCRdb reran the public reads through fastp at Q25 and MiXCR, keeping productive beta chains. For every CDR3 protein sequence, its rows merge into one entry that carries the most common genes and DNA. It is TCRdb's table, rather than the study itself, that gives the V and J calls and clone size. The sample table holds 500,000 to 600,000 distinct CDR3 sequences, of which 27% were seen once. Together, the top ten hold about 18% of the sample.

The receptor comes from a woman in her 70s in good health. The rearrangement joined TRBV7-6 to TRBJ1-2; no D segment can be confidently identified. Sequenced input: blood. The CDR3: CATTAHQSNYGYTF. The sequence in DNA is TGTGCCACCACGGCCCACCAATCTAACTATGGCTACACCTTC.